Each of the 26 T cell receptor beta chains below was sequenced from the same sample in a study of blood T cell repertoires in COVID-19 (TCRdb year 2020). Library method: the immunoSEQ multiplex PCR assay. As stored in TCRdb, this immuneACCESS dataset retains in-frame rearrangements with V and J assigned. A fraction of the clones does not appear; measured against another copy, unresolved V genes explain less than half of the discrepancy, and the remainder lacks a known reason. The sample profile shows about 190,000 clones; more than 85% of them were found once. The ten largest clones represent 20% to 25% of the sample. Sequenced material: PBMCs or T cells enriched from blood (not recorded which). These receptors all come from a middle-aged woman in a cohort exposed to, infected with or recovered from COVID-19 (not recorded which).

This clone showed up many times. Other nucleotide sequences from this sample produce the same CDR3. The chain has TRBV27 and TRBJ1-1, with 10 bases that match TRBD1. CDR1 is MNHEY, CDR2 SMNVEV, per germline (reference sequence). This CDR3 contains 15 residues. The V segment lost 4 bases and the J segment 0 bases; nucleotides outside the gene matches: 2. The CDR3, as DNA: TGTGCCAGCAGTTGGACAGGGGGGATGAACACTGAAGCTTTCTTT. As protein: CASSWTGGMNTEAFF.

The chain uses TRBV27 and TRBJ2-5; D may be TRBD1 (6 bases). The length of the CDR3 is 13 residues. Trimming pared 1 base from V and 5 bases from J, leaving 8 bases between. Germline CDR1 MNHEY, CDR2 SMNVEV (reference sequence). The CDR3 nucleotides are TGTGCCAGCAGTTTATACCAGGGGGAGACCCAGTACTTC. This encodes CASSLYQGETQYF.

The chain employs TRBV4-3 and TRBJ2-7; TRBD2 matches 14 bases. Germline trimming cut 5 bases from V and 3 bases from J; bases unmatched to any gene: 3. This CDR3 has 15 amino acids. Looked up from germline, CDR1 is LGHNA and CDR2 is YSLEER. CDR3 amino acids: CASSFGTSGSYEQYF. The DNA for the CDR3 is TGCGCCAGCAGCTTTGGGACTAGCGGGAGCTACGAGCAGTACTTC.

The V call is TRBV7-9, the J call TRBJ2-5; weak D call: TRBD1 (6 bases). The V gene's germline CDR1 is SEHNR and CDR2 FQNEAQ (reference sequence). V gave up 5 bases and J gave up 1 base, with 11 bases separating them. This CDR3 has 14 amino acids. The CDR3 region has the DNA TGTGCCAGCAGCCAAACAGGGTCCCAAGAGACCCAGTACTTC. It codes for CASSQTGSQETQYF.

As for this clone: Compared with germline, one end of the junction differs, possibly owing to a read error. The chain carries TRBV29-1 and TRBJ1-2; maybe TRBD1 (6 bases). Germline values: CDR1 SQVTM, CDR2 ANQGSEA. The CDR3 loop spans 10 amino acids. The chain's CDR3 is CSVEGGGLLF. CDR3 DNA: TGCAGCGTTGAAGGCGGGGGGCTCCTCTTC.

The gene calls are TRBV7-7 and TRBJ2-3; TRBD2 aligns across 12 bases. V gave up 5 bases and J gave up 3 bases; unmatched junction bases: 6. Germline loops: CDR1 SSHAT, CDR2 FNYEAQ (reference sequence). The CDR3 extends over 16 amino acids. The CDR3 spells CASSRELAGGTDTQYF. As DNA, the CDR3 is TGTGCCAGCAGCCGCGAACTAGCGGGGGGTACAGATACGCAGTATTTT.

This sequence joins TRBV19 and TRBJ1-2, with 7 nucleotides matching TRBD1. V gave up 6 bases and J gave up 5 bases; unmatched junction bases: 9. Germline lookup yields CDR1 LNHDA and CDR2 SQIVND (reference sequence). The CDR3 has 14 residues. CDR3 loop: CASSAAGTVYGYTF. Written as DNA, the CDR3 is TGTGCCAGTAGCGCAGCCGGGACAGTATATGGCTACACCTTC.

The CDR3 DNA reads as TGTGCCAGCTCACCAACAGTTGAGCAGGGGAATCAGCCCCAGCATTTT. Its protein product is CASSPTVEQGNQPQHF. The chain recombines TRBV18 with TRBJ1-5, with a tentative D call TRBD1 (6 bases). Germline loops: CDR1 KGHSH, CDR2 LQKENI. V was pared by 2 bases and J by 4 bases, with 15 bases between. The CDR3 is 16 amino acids.

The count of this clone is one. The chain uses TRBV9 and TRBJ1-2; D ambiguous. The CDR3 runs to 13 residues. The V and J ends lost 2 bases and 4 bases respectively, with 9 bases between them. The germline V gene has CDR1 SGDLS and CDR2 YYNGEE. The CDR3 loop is CASSVWAGYGYTF. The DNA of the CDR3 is TGTGCCAGCAGCGTGTGGGCGGGCTATGGCTACACCTTC.

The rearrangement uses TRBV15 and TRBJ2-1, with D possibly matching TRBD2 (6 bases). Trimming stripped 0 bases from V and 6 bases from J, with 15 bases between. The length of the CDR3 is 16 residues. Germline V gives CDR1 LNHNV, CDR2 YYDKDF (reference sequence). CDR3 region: CATSRDLVGAGNEQFF. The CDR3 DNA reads TGTGCCACCAGCAGAGATTTAGTGGGAGCGGGCAATGAGCAGTTCTTC.

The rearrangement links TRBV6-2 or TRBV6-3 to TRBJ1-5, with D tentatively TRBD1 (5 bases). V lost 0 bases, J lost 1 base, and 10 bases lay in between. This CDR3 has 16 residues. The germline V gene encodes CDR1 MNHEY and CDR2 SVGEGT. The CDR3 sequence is CASSYSGGLSNQPQHF. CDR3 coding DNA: TGTGCCAGCAGTTACTCCGGGGGGTTAAGCAATCAGCCCCAGCATTTT.

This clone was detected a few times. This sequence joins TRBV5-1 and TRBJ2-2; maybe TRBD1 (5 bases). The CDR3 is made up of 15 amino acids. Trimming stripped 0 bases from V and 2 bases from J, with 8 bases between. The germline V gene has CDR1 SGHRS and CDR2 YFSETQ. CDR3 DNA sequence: TGCGCCAGCAGCTTGGACAGGCCCAACACCGGGGAGCTGTTTTTT. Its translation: CASSLDRPNTGELFF.

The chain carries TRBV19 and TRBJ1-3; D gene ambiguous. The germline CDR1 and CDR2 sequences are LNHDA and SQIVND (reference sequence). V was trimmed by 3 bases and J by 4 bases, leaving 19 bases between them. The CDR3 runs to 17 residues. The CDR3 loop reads CASSITPAVRSGNTIYF. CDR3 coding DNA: TGTGCCAGTAGTATCACCCCGGCGGTGAGGTCCGGAAACACCATATATTTT.

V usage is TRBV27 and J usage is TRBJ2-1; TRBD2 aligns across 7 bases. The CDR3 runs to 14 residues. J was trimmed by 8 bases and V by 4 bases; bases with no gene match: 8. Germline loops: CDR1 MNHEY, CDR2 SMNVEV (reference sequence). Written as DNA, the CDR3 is TGTGCCAGCAGTTCGGGACTAACTACATATGAGCAGTTCTTC. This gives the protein CASSSGLTTYEQFF.

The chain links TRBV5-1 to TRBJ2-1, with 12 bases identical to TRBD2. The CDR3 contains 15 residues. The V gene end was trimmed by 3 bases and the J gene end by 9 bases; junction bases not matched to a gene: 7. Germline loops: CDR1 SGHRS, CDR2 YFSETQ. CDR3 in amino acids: CASSWPLAGGGEQFF. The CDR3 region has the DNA TGCGCCAGCAGCTGGCCCCTAGCGGGGGGGGGTGAGCAGTTCTTC.

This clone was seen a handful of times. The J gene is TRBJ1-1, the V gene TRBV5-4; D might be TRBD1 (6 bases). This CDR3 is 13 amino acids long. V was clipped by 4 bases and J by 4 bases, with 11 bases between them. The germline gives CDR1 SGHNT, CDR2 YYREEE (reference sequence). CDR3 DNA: TGTGCCAGCAGCAAACAGGGAGTCACTGAAGCTTTCTTT. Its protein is CASSKQGVTEAFF.

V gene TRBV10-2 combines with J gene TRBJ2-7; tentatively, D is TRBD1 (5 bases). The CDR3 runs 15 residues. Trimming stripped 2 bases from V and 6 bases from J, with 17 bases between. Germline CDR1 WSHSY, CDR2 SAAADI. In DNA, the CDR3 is TGCGCCAGCAGTGAGAGGATAGGGGTGGTAAGCGAGCAGTACTTC. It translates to CASSERIGVVSEQYF.

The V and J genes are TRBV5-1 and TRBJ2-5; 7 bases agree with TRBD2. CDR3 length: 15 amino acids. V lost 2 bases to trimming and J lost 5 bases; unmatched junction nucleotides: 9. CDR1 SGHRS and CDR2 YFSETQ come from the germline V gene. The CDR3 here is CASSFSGLDTETQYF. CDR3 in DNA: TGCGCCAGCAGCTTCTCCGGACTAGACACCGAGACCCAGTACTTC.

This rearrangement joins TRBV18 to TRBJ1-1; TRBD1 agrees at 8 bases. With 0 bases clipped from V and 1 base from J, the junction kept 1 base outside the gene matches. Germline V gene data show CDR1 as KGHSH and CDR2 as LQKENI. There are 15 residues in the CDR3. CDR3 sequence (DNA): TGTGCCAGCTCACCACCCGGACAGGGGAACACTGAAGCTTTCTTT. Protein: CASSPPGQGNTEAFF.

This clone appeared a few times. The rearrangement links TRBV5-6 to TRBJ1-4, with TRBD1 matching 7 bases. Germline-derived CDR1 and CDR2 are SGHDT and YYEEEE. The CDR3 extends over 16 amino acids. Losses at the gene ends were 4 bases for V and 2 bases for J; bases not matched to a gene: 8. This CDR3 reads CASSLTGTATNEKLFF. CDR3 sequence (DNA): TGTGCCAGCAGCCTCACCGGGACAGCCACTAATGAAAAACTGTTTTTT.

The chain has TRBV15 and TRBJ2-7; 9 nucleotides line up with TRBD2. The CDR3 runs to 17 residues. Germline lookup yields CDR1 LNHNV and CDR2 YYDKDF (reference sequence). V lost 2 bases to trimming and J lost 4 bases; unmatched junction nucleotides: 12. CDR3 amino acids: CATSRHRSPTSGYEQYF. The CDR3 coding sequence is TGTGCCACCAGCAGACACCGATCCCCGACTAGCGGATACGAGCAGTACTTC.

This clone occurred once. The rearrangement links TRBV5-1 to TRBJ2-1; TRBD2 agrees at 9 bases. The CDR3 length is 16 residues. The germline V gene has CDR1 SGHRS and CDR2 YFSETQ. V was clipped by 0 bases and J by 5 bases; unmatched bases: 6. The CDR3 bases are TGCGCCAGCAGCTTGGGTCTAGCGGGGATCAACAATGAGCAGTTCTTC. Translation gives CASSLGLAGINNEQFF.

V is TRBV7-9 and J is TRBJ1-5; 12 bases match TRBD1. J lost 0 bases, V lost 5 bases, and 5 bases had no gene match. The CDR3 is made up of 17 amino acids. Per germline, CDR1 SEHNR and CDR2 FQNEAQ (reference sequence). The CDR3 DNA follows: TGTGCCAGCAGCCCCGGGACAGGGGGCCATAGCAATCAGCCCCAGCATTTT. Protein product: CASSPGTGGHSNQPQHF.

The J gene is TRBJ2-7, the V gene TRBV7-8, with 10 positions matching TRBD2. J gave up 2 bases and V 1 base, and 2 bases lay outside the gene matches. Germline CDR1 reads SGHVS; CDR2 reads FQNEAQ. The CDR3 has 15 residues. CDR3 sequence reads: CASSLGTSGTYEQYF. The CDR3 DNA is TGTGCCAGCAGCTTAGGGACTAGCGGTACCTACGAGCAGTACTTC.

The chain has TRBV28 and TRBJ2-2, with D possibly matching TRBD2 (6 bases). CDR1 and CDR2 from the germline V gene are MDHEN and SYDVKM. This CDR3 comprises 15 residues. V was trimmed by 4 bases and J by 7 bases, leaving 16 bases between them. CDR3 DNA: TGTGCCAGCAGTTCCGCGGGGCCTCTCCTCGGGGAGCTGTTTTTT. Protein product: CASSSAGPLLGELFF.

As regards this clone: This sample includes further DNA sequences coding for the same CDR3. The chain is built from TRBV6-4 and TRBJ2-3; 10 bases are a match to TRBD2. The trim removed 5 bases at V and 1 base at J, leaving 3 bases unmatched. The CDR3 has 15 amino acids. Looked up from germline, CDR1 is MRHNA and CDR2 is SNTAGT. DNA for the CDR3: TGTGCCAGCAGTCCTCTAGCGGGGGGCACAGATACGCAGTATTTT. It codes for CASSPLAGGTDTQYF.